Presented here are 16 T cell receptor beta chains from one specimen sequenced in a study of T cell responses to AZD1222 COVID-19 vaccine. Profiling relied on immunoSEQ multiplex PCR, and the TCRdb table lists in-frame clones only, not all of them. The table records approximately 150,000 clones, about 93% of them present only once. This specimen consisted of peripheral blood, obtained on day 0 of AZD1222 vaccination. These receptors were obtained from an adult in good health.

This clone was seen a single time. The rearrangement uses TRBV6-1 and TRBJ2-3; D ambiguous. Germline V lookup: CDR1 MNHNS, CDR2 SASEGT. The CDR3 loop spans 16 amino acids. V lost 3 bases and J lost 2, with 15 bases in between. CDR3 bases: TGTGCCAGCAGTGACGAAAGGTCCCTAGACACAGATACGCAGTATTTT. This translates into CASSDERSLDTDTQYF.

V usage is TRBV4-3 and J usage is TRBJ2-3; no definite D call. Germline V CDR1 and CDR2: LGHNA, YSLEER. The CDR3 extends over 14 amino acids. The ends were cut back, 0 bases at V and 3 bases at J, with 7 bases in the middle. This chain's CDR3 is CASSQDGPTDTQYF. The DNA of the CDR3 is TGCGCCAGCAGCCAAGATGGGCCTACAGATACGCAGTATTTT.

Regarding this clone: Other DNA sequences in the same sample also yield this CDR3. The V gene is TRBV7-9, the J gene TRBJ1-6; D is perhaps TRBD1 (6 bases). Trimming took 5 bases from V and 6 from J, leaving 11 bases between them. This CDR3 has 14 residues. CDR1 is SEHNR, CDR2 FQNEAQ, per germline (reference sequence). For the CDR3, the DNA is TGTGCCAGCAGCCCAGGACAGTTTAATTCACCCCTCCACTTT. It codes for CASSPGQFNSPLHF.

The chain joins TRBV18 to TRBJ1-4; D gene unclear. The germline CDR1 and CDR2 sequences are KGHSH and LQKENI. V lost 3 bases and J 5 bases, leaving 13 bases between the germline ends. This CDR3 region has 15 residues. The chain's CDR3 is CASSPLDEGNEKLFF. In DNA, the CDR3 is TGTGCCAGCTCACCCTTGGACGAGGGAAATGAAAAACTGTTTTTT.

This clone has a handful of counts. The chain combines TRBV3-1 (or the pseudogene TRBV3-2) with TRBJ1-5, with a weak D call TRBD1 (5 bases). Germline V CDR1 and CDR2: LGHDT, YNNKEL (reference sequence). V lost 0 bases, J lost 9 bases, and 18 bases lay in between. There are 16 residues in the CDR3. CDR3 loop: CASSQEGDGTPRPQHF. For the CDR3, the DNA is TGTGCCAGCAGCCAAGAGGGGGACGGAACCCCGAGGCCCCAGCATTTT.

This chain links TRBV29-1 with TRBJ2-7; D tentatively reads TRBD1 or TRBD2 (5 bases each). CDR3 size: 13 residues. Germline V gene lookup returns CDR1 SQVTM and CDR2 ANQGSEA. Trimming stripped 1 base from V and 3 bases from J, with 10 bases between. The CDR3 here is CSVEGDLRYEQYF. CDR3 nucleotide sequence: TGCAGCGTTGAAGGGGACCTCCGCTACGAGCAGTACTTC.

The chain couples TRBV19 to TRBJ2-2; TRBD1 might be the D (6 bases). V was pared by 2 bases and J by 5 bases, with 12 bases between. CDR3 length: 15 amino acids. CDR1 and CDR2 from the germline V gene are LNHDA and SQIVND (reference sequence). Here the CDR3 DNA reads TGTGCCAGTAGTATAATTGATAGGGGGACCGGGGAGCTGTTTTTT. As protein: CASSIIDRGTGELFF.

In its sample, this clone was seen a few times. This chain links TRBV4-1 with TRBJ1-1, with D possibly TRBD1 on 6 matching bases. Germline loops: CDR1 MGHRA, CDR2 YSYEKL. This CDR3 spans 19 amino acids. Trimming left V 6 bases short and J 1 base short, with 27 bases between. The CDR3 spells CASRRQDLRTLIQNTEAFF. The CDR3, as DNA: TGCGCCAGCAGGAGACAGGATCTCAGAACCTTGATCCAGAACACTGAAGCTTTCTTT.

The chain joins TRBV6-5 to TRBJ2-3; 9 bases are shared with TRBD1. The trim removed 6 bases at V and 8 bases at J, leaving 6 bases unmatched. Germline CDR1 reads MNHEY; CDR2 reads SVGAGI. The CDR3 has 13 residues. In DNA form, the CDR3 reads TGTGCCAGCAGAGGACAGGGGACCGGTACGCAGTATTTT. It specifies CASRGQGTGTQYF.

This clone was seen just once. The V gene is TRBV18, the J gene TRBJ1-4; 7 bases line up with TRBD1. The J segment lost 0 bases and the V segment lost 0 bases, leaving 7 bases of the junction unmatched. This CDR3 comprises 18 residues. Germline CDR1 and CDR2: KGHSH and LQKENI. The CDR3 sequence: CASSPPQGGRATNEKLFF. CDR3 DNA: TGTGCCAGCTCACCACCTCAAGGGGGCAGGGCAACTAATGAAAAACTGTTTTTT. The whole variable domain, filled in from reference TRBV18 and TRBJ1-4, reads NAGVMQNPRHLVRRRGQEARLRCSPMKGHSHVYWYRQLPEEGLKFMVYLQKENIIDESGMPKERFSAEFPKEGPSILRIQQVVRGDSAAYFCASSPPQGGRATNEKLFFGSGTQLSVL.

V usage is TRBV27 and J usage is TRBJ2-6; 9 bases map to TRBD1. The CDR3 loop spans 20 amino acids. V was clipped by 6 bases and J by 2 bases; unmatched bases: 17. Germline V gene data show CDR1 as MNHEY and CDR2 as SMNVEV (reference sequence). This CDR3 reads CASSSSPGQGQTAGANVLTF. DNA of the CDR3: TGTGCCAGCAGCTCATCGCCGGGACAGGGCCAAACGGCTGGGGCCAACGTCCTGACTTTC.

The chain joins TRBV6-5 to TRBJ1-5; D ambiguous. The CDR3 loop spans 13 amino acids. V was trimmed by 2 bases and J by 8 bases, leaving 10 bases between them. The germline V gene has CDR1 MNHEY and CDR2 SVGAGI. CDR3 DNA: TGTGCCAGCAGTTACAGCCAACGGGAGCCCCAGCATTTT. Its protein product is CASSYSQREPQHF.

The chain links TRBV27 to TRBJ1-1, with a possible D match to TRBD1 (6 bases). Germline assignment: CDR1 MNHEY and CDR2 SMNVEV (reference sequence). CDR3 length: 15 residues. Trimming took off 3 bases at V and 4 bases at J, with 15 bases between the two ends. CDR3 region: CASSLAAGAITEAFF. DNA of the CDR3: TGTGCCAGCAGTTTGGCCGCAGGGGCTATCACTGAAGCTTTCTTT.

This chain joins TRBV4-3 and TRBJ1-1; possible D gene TRBD1, 6 bases. This CDR3 comprises 15 residues. CDR1 is LGHNA, CDR2 YSLEER, per germline. The V end was cut by 4 bases, the J end by 1 base, with 13 bases between. The CDR3 here is CASSRGRGGNTEAFF. The CDR3 coding sequence is TGCGCCAGCAGCCGGGGCAGGGGTGGGAACACTGAAGCTTTCTTT.

The chain combines TRBV28 with TRBJ2-7; 8 bases line up with TRBD1. V lost 2 bases and J lost 2; bases outside the gene matches: 8. This CDR3 contains 16 residues. Germline CDR1 MDHEN, CDR2 SYDVKM. The DNA for the CDR3 is TGTGCCAGCAGTTTAGTGGGGGACAGGCCCCCCTACGAGCAGTACTTC. Its protein is CASSLVGDRPPYEQYF.

Comment on this clone: Other DNA sequences within the sample encode an identical CDR3. The chain has TRBV6-4 and TRBJ2-1, with TRBD2 matching 9 bases. The junction had 0 bases not matched to a gene; V was cut back by 0 bases and J by 3 bases. The germline V gene encodes CDR1 MRHNA and CDR2 SNTAGT. CDR3 size: 15 residues. CDR3 sequence reads: CASSDSSGSYNEQFF. The CDR3 DNA reads TGTGCCAGCAGTGACTCTAGCGGGAGCTACAATGAGCAGTTCTTC.